This paragraph reports one TCR beta chain. The target antigen is unknown. The sample originates from a study of long-term antiretroviral therapy in people with HIV. Study-level findings and limits: Diversity measured after ART increased yet remained under transplant donor controls.

This was the immunoSEQ v3.0 assay at survey level. This table comes from immunoSEQ multiplex PCR, and its TCRdb copy is limited to in-frame clones, with some not included. This table has tens of thousands of clones, about 94% appearing once. The germline gives CDR1 SGHRS, CDR2 YFSETQ. V gave up 0 bases and J gave up 2 bases, with 9 bases separating them. The CDR3 is 16 residues long. The chain recombines TRBV5-1 with TRBJ2-6; D is unclear. Sequences were derived from unsorted PBMCs, sampled roughly 9.4 years after starting antiretroviral therapy. The receptor comes from a young man with HIV. DNA of the CDR3: TGCGCCAGCAGCTTGGATGGGGTGGCTGGGGCCAACGTCCTGACTTTC. Protein sequence: CASSLDGVAGANVLTF.